The rows below give T cell receptor beta chains drawn from one sample of a study of cytomegalovirus exposure and HLA in healthy donors. The assay was immunoSEQ multiplex PCR, and TCRdb's table has in-frame clones only and misses some. The sample includes some 180,000 clones, approximately 71% of them seen just once. The sample consisted of PBMCs. These receptors all come from a woman between 18 and 29 years old in good health and CMV-seropositive. Both conserved end residues are part of each CDR3. Fields, in order: D gene, V gene, clone size, J gene, CDR3 protein, CDR3 DNA. The D gene is left open where the match is weak. Rows may omit the clone size; those that give it use once, few, many or a size class.

NA	TRBV14	NA	TRBJ2-1	CASSQFFKGTSSNEQFF	TGTGCCAGCAGCCAATTTTTCAAAGGAACTAGCAGCAATGAGCAGTTCTTC
TRBD1	TRBV5-1	NA	TRBJ1-1	CASSFDGQGNTEAFF	TGCGCCAGCAGCTTCGACGGACAGGGGAACACTGAAGCTTTCTTT
TRBD2	TRBV4-1	once	TRBJ2-1	CASSQLPETSGYNEQFF	TGCGCCAGCAGCCAACTGCCGGAGACTAGCGGGTACAATGAGCAGTTCTTC
NA	TRBV13	few	TRBJ2-5	CASSLRGGPGWGQETQYF	TGTGCCAGCAGCCTAAGGGGGGGGCCCGGGTGGGGTCAAGAGACCCAGTACTTC
TRBD2	TRBV9	NA	TRBJ2-3	CASSVGGLAGDTQYF	TGTGCCAGCAGCGTAGGGGGACTAGCAGGGGATACGCAGTATTTT
TRBD1	TRBV5-1	NA	TRBJ2-5	CASSYTGGKKETQYF	TGCGCCAGCAGCTACACAGGGGGCAAGAAAGAGACCCAGTACTTC
TRBD1	TRBV29-1	NA	TRBJ1-2	CSVEEQGVGYTF	TGCAGCGTTGAAGAACAGGGGGTGGGCTACACCTTC
NA	TRBV5-1	few	TRBJ2-1	CASSRAAIGYEQFF	TGCGCCAGCTCCCGAGCAGCTATCGGGTATGAGCAGTTCTTC
NA	TRBV9	NA	TRBJ1-2	CASSYDKNSYGYTF	TGTGCCAGCAGTTACGACAAAAACTCCTATGGCTACACCTTC
NA	TRBV16	NA	TRBJ1-5	CASSQSSHSNQPQHF	TGTGCCAGCAGCCAATCCAGTCATAGCAATCAGCCCCAGCATTTT
NA	TRBV7-9	NA	TRBJ1-1	CASSPLGEGAEAFF	TGTGCCAGCAGCCCACTCGGGGAGGGCGCTGAAGCTTTCTTT
NA	TRBV2	NA	TRBJ1-5	CASSFGDQPQHF	TGTGCCAGCAGTTTCGGAGATCAGCCCCAGCATTTT
TRBD1	TRBV5-8	few	TRBJ2-7	CASSFAGGYEQYF	TGTGCCAGCAGCTTCGCAGGGGGCTACGAGCAGTACTTC
NA	TRBV7-7	NA	TRBJ2-7	CASSPEAGRPYEQYF	TGTGCTAGCAGCCCCGAGGCGGGCCGACCCTACGAGCAGTACTTC
NA	TRBV19	NA	TRBJ2-7	CASSIGTGTYEQYF	TGTGCCAGTAGTATAGGGACGGGAACCTACGAGCAGTACTTC
TRBD2	TRBV5-1	NA	TRBJ2-3	CASSTGTSDMLTQYF	TGCGCCAGCAGTACCGGGACTAGCGACATGCTTACGCAGTATTTT
TRBD2	TRBV27	once	TRBJ2-2	CASSLSGDLNTGELFF	TGTGCCAGCAGTTTGAGCGGGGACCTTAACACCGGGGAGCTGTTTTTT
NA	TRBV10-3	NA	TRBJ1-3	CAIRGGALLGNTIYF	TGTGCCATCAGAGGGGGGGCACTCCTCGGAAACACCATATATTTT
TRBD1	TRBV2	NA	TRBJ2-7	CASSGGQGGEQYF	TGTGCCAGCAGTGGGGGACAGGGGGGCGAGCAGTACTTC
NA	TRBV11-2	NA	TRBJ1-2	CASSLDLGAGYTF	TGTGCCAGCAGCTTAGATCTGGGGGCTGGCTACACCTTC
NA	TRBV4-1	NA	TRBJ2-2	CASSRPGLELFF	TGCGCCAGCAGCCGCCCGGGACTGGAGCTGTTTTTT
NA	TRBV9	NA	TRBJ2-2	CASSVAAGDTGELFF	TGTGCCAGCAGCGTAGCGGCAGGGGACACCGGGGAGCTGTTTTTT
NA	TRBV5-4	few	TRBJ1-2	CASSLPGSYGYTF	TGTGCCAGCAGCTTGCCAGGGTCCTATGGCTACACCTTC
TRBD2	TRBV9	NA	TRBJ2-7	CASSDGLAGGEYEQYF	TGTGCCAGCAGCGACGGACTAGCGGGGGGGGAGTACGAGCAGTACTTC
TRBD1	TRBV7-2	NA	TRBJ1-6	CASSRAGTAGSPLHF	TGTGCCAGCAGCCGCGCCGGGACAGCCGGGTCACCCCTCCACTTT
TRBD2	TRBV19	NA	TRBJ2-2	CASRGLAGSLSGELFF	TGTGCCAGTAGGGGACTAGCGGGGTCCTTATCCGGGGAGCTGTTTTTT
TRBD1	TRBV6-6	NA	TRBJ2-7	CAARDWDRDKQYF	TGTGCCGCCAGAGATTGGGACAGGGATAAGCAGTACTTC
TRBD1	TRBV7-9	NA	TRBJ1-5	CASQGAGQPQHF	TGTGCCAGCCAGGGGGCGGGACAGCCCCAGCATTTT
NA	TRBV5-1	NA	TRBJ1-2	CASSRGLNYGYTF	TGCGCCAGCAGCCGGGGACTCAACTATGGCTACACCTTC
TRBD1	TRBV7-8	NA	TRBJ2-2	CASSFGQVYTGELFF	TGTGCCAGCAGCTTCGGACAGGTTTACACCGGGGAGCTGTTTTTT
NA	TRBV30	NA	TRBJ1-1	CAWSFDRNTEAFF	TGTGCCTGGAGTTTTGACAGGAACACTGAAGCTTTCTTT
NA	TRBV29-1	NA	TRBJ1-1	CSVRGIYYGEAFF	TGCAGCGTTAGGGGGATTTATTATGGTGAAGCTTTCTTT
TRBD2	TRBV13	NA	TRBJ2-1	CASSLGLAVSFEQFF	TGTGCCAGCAGCTTAGGACTAGCGGTGTCTTTTGAGCAGTTCTTC
NA	TRBV7-9	NA	TRBJ1-4	CSSSLATAVEKLFF	TGTTCCAGCAGTCTAGCGACAGCGGTTGAAAAACTGTTTTTT
NA	TRBV4-3	once	TRBJ1-5	CASSQVKGGNQPQHF	TGCGCCAGCAGCCAAGTAAAAGGCGGGAATCAGCCCCAGCATTTT
TRBD1	TRBV6-5	few	TRBJ1-1	CASSSHTGGTEAFF	TGTGCCAGCAGTTCACATACAGGGGGCACTGAAGCTTTCTTT
NA	TRBV5-4	NA	TRBJ2-2	CASSSSGTPAGELFF	TGTGCCAGCAGCTCGTCCGGGACTCCAGCCGGGGAGCTGTTTTTT
TRBD1	TRBV6-5	NA	TRBJ1-2	CASSSTGGASEYGYTF	TGTGCCAGCAGTTCGACAGGGGGCGCCTCCGAATATGGCTACACCTTC
TRBD2	TRBV7-2	NA	TRBJ2-7	CASSLGTSGGSIWYEQYF	TGTGCCAGCAGCCTGGGGACTAGCGGGGGGAGTATCTGGTACGAGCAGTACTTC
TRBD1	TRBV27	NA	TRBJ1-1	CASRGQPAEAFF	TGTGCCAGCAGGGGACAGCCCGCTGAAGCTTTCTTT
TRBD2	TRBV9	NA	TRBJ2-1	CASSVAPLRASGDNEQFF	TGTGCCAGCAGCGTAGCCCCATTGAGGGCTAGCGGGGATAATGAGCAGTTCTTC
TRBD2	TRBV4-3	few	TRBJ2-2	CASSQVARASGGPTGELFF	TGCGCCAGCAGCCAAGTTGCCCGGGCTAGCGGGGGACCCACCGGGGAGCTGTTTTTT
TRBD2	TRBV2	NA	TRBJ2-7	CASTRPREGNYEQYF	TGTGCCAGCACTCGTCCCAGGGAGGGCAACTACGAGCAGTACTTC
NA	TRBV27	NA	TRBJ2-5	CASSAGSGGTETQYF	TGTGCCAGCAGTGCGGGTTCGGGGGGCACAGAGACCCAGTACTTC
NA	TRBV7-3	NA	TRBJ2-6	CASSLSTSGANVLTF	TGTGCCAGCAGCTTATCTACCTCTGGGGCCAACGTCCTGACTTTC
TRBD1	TRBV11-2	NA	TRBJ1-2	CASSSITGTGAGDYGYTF	TGTGCCAGCAGCTCGATAACGGGGACAGGGGCGGGAGACTATGGCTACACCTTC
NA	TRBV27	NA	TRBJ1-1	CASRGSEGTRQAFF	TGTGCCAGCAGGGGGTCCGAAGGGACAAGGCAAGCTTTCTTT
TRBD1	TRBV7-9	NA	TRBJ2-1	CASKGQGLYNEQFF	TGTGCCAGCAAGGGACAGGGCCTATACAATGAGCAGTTCTTC
NA	TRBV27	NA	TRBJ2-1	CASSTDGGLPGNEQFF	TGTGCCAGCAGTACGGATGGTGGGCTCCCGGGGAATGAGCAGTTCTTC
TRBD2	TRBV25-1	few	TRBJ2-5	CASATSGGGETQYF	TGTGCCAGCGCGACTAGCGGGGGTGGAGAGACCCAGTACTTC
TRBD2	TRBV27	NA	TRBJ2-1	CASSQLAGGYNEQFF	TGTGCCAGCAGCCAACTAGCGGGGGGCTACAATGAGCAGTTCTTC
TRBD1	TRBV6-6	NA	TRBJ1-5	CASSSDRALGPQHF	TGTGCCAGCAGTTCGGACAGGGCTTTAGGGCCCCAGCATTTT
NA	TRBV27	NA	TRBJ1-1	CASRRERGTEAFF	TGTGCCAGCAGAAGGGAGCGCGGCACTGAAGCTTTCTTT
TRBD2	TRBV9	NA	TRBJ2-1	CASSATISGAGGRGLDNEQFF	TGTGCCAGCAGCGCGACCATTAGCGGGGCCGGGGGCCGGGGGCTTGACAATGAGCAGTTCTTC
NA	TRBV19	NA	TRBJ2-3	CASSLQGNPLEQNTQYF	TGTGCCAGTAGCCTACAGGGTAACCCACTCGAGCAGAATACGCAGTATTTT
NA	TRBV7-2	NA	TRBJ1-1	CASSLRNTGNTEAFF	TGTGCCAGCAGCTTACGAAATACAGGGAACACTGAAGCTTTCTTT